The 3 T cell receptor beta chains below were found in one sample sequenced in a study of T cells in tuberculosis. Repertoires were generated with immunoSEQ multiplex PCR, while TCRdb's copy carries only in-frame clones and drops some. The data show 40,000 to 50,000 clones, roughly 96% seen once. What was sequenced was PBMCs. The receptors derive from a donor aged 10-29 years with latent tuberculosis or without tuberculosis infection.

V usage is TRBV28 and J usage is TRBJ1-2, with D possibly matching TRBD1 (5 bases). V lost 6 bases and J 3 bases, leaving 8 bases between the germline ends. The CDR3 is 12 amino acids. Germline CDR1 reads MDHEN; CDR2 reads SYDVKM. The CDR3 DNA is TGTGCCAGCAGGGGGCTTGACTATGGCTACACCTTC. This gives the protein CASRGLDYGYTF.

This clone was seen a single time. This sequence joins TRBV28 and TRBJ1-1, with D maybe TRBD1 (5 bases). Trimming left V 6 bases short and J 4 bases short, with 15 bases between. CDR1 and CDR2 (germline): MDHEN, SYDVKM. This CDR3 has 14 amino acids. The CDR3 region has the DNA TGTGCCAGCAGGCCGACCCAGGGTCTCACTGAAGCTTTCTTT. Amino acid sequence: CASRPTQGLTEAFF.

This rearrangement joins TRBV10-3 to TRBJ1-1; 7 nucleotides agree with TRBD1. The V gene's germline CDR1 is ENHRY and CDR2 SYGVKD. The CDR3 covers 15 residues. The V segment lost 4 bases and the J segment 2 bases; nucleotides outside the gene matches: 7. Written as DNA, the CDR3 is TGTGCCATCAGTGCGTTGGGACAGCACAACACTGAAGCTTTCTTT. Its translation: CAISALGQHNTEAFF.